This TCR beta chain was sequenced in a study of glioma-infiltrating T cells after dendritic cell vaccination. Study details: The vaccine used monocyte-derived dendritic cells pulsed overnight with autologous tumor lysate.

Blood PBMC samples: pre-vaccination, two weeks post third vaccination, and at tumor progression. Trimming cost V 2 bases and J 6 bases; bases outside gene matches: 3. The germline gives CDR1 MGHDK, CDR2 SYGVNS. CDR3 length: 15 residues. Clones were read by immunoSEQ multiplex PCR, and TCRdb kept only the in-frame ones, dropping some. This table holds just under 85,000 clones, 85% to 90% found once. The source of this sequence is a human donor with glioblastoma. Source: blood, taken before dendritic cell vaccination. The chain carries TRBV25-1 and TRBJ2-1; 11 positions match TRBD2. The CDR3 reads CASSETTSGSNEQFF. The CDR3 nucleotides read TGTGCCAGCAGTGAAACTACTAGCGGGAGCAATGAGCAGTTCTTC. The full variable domain, with the rest looked up from reference TRBV25-1 and TRBJ2-1, is EADIYQTPRYLVIGTGKKITLECSQTMGHDKMYWYQQDPGMELHLIHYSYGVNSTEKGDLSSESTVSRIRTEHFPLTLESARPSHTSQYLCASSETTSGSNEQFFGPGTRLTVL.